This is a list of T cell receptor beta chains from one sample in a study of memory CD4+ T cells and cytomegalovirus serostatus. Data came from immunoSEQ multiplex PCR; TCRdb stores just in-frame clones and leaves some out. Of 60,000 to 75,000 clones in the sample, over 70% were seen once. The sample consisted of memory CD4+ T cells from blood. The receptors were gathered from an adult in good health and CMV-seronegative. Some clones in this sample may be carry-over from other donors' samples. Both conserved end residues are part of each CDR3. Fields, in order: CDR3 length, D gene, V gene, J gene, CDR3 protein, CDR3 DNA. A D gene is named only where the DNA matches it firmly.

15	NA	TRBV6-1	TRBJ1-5	CASSVSGNSYQPQHF	TGTGCCAGCAGTGTTTCCGGTAACAGCTATCAGCCCCAGCATTTT
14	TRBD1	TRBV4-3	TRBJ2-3	CASSQDAGGYTQYF	TGCGCCAGCAGCCAAGATGCAGGGGGATATACGCAGTATTTT
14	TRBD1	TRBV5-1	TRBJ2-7	CASSLQGPNYEQYF	TGCGCCAGCAGCTTACAGGGGCCTAACTACGAGCAGTACTTC
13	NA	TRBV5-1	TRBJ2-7	CASSPVGTYEQYF	TGCGCCAGCAGCCCGGTAGGGACCTACGAGCAGTACTTC
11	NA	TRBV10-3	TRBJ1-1	CAISGDTEAFF	TGTGCCATCAGCGGTGATACTGAAGCTTTCTTT
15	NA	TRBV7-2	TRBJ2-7	CASSPGGSKTYEQYF	TGTGCCAGCAGTCCTGGGGGGTCCAAGACCTACGAGCAGTACTTC
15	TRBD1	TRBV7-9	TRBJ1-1	CASRLARDRYTEAFF	TGTGCCAGCAGGCTGGCTCGGGACAGGTACACTGAAGCTTTCTTT
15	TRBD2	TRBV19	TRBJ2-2	CASSPSGGNTGELFF	TGTGCCAGTAGCCCTTCGGGGGGGAACACCGGGGAGCTGTTTTTT
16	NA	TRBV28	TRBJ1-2	CASRRSGTRWGSGYTF	TGTGCCAGCAGACGGTCGGGGACTAGATGGGGTAGCGGCTACACCTTC
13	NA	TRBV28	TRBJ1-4	CASSSPRAEKLFF	TGTGCCAGCAGTTCCCCTAGAGCTGAAAAACTGTTTTTT
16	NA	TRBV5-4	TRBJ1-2	CASSPSGGGYNYGYTF	TGTGCCAGCAGCCCCTCTGGGGGAGGCTATAACTATGGCTACACCTTC
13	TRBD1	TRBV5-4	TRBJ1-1	CASSSRTGAKAFF	TGTGCCAGCAGCTCCCGGACAGGGGCAAAAGCTTTCTTT
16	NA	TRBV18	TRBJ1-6	CASSPSVGGGGSPLHF	TGTGCCAGCTCACCTAGCGTAGGGGGAGGCGGTTCACCCCTCCACTTT
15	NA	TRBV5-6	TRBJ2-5	CASSLVPAAQETQYF	TGTGCCAGCAGCTTGGTTCCCGCAGCCCAAGAGACCCAGTACTTC
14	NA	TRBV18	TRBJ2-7	CASSRYRSPEEQYF	TGTGCCAGCTCAAGGTACAGGTCCCCCGAGGAGCAGTACTTC
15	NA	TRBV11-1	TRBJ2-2	CASDEGGRDTGELFF	TGTGCCAGCGACGAAGGGGGGAGGGACACCGGGGAGCTGTTTTTT
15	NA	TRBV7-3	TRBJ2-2	CASSPRSGYTGELFF	TGTGCCAGCAGCCCCCGCAGCGGGTACACCGGGGAGCTGTTTTTT
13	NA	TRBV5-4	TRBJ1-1	CASSFPLVAEAFF	TGTGCCAGCAGCTTTCCGTTGGTGGCTGAAGCTTTCTTT
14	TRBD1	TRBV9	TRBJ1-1	CASSVDYGTGTAFF	TGTGCCAGCAGCGTAGATTACGGGACAGGGACCGCTTTCTTT
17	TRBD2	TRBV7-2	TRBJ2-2	CASSRYTGGGNTGELFF	TGTGCCAGCAGCCGATACACGGGAGGAGGGAACACCGGGGAGCTGTTTTTT
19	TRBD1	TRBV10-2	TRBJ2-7	CASSEFTSFWDRRSYEQYF	TGCGCCAGCAGTGAATTTACCTCTTTTTGGGACAGACGCTCCTACGAGCAGTACTTC
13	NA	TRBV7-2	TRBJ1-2	CASSLGTFYGYTF	TGTGCCAGCAGCTTAGGAACATTCTATGGCTACACCTTC
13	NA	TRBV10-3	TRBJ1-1	CAISSRGGTEAFF	TGTGCCATCAGTTCCCGGGGGGGCACTGAAGCTTTCTTT